This TCR beta chain was identified in a study of T cell clones after liver transplantation. At the level of the study: Three of the eight recipients were HCV-positive; the rest had non-autoimmune, non-viral transplant indications.

The germline CDR1 and CDR2 sequences are MNHEY and SMNVEV (reference sequence). V lost 6 bases to trimming and J lost 6 bases; unmatched junction nucleotides: 10. The CDR3 extends over 16 amino acids. The repertoire was sequenced with immunoSEQ multiplex PCR; TCRdb's copy has only in-frame clones and lacks some. The profile covers some 33,000 clones, with about 93% appearing a single time and roughly 25% taken by the ten largest. The V call is TRBV27, the J call TRBJ2-2, with 10 nucleotides matching TRBD2. The TCR sequence derives from a human patient who received a liver transplant. Some T cells may arise from the graft donor. Material: CD8+ T cells from blood, obtained 12 months after liver transplant. As DNA, the CDR3 is TGTGCCAGCAGCCCCCGCCTAGCGGGAGCCGCCGGGGAGCTGTTTTTT. It encodes CASSPRLAGAAGELFF.